This T cell receptor beta chain was profiled in a study of vaccination and CD4 T cells after COVID-19. Study as a whole: The stimulus for the cells was overlapping spike peptides derived from SARS-CoV-2, HCoV-NL63, HCoV-OC43 and HCoV-229E. Study results and caveats: In convalescent patients, 304 of 307 vaccine-specific clones were mono-reactive for SARS-CoV-2 spike. A comparatively limited set of convalescent patients was examined, with no early post-infection timepoints.

Cultured CD4+ T cells had their DNA profiled by the Oncomine TCR Beta short-read assay. TCRdb fed the PCR reads into MiXCR, producing one record per CDR3 protein. The repertoire includes 20,000 to 25,000 distinct CDR3 sequences, roughly 43% of them detected once, and roughly 5% sits in the top ten. The germline V gene has CDR1 SGHRS and CDR2 YFSETQ. V dropped 1 base and J dropped 2 bases, with 6 bases sitting between them. The CDR3 loop spans 13 amino acids. Time point reported: late sampling 161 to 241 days after vaccination in a few convalescent patients. This sample's treatment: roughly 10-day PBMC culture with coronavirus spike peptide pools or control peptides (ViraFEST assay). Wells contained two million PBMCs each, and these were cultured with around 10 IU/ml IL-2 and roughly 10 ug/ml peptide pools. Of note for this clonotype: Its antigen is currently unknown.

The chain links TRBV5-1 to TRBJ1-1; D remains ambiguous. This specimen was CD4+ T cells from blood, cultured in vitro, taken about 7 months after SARS-CoV-2 vaccination. The receptor was isolated from a human donor who had recovered from COVID-19. This chain's CDR3 is CASSLPGNTEAFF. In DNA, the CDR3 is TGCGCCAGCAGCTTGCCGGGAAACACTGAAGCTTTCTTT.